Described below is a single T cell receptor beta chain sequence and its context. This record belongs to a study of blood T cell repertoires in COVID-19. This CDR3 has 13 residues. The germline CDR1 and CDR2 sequences are MNHEY and SVGAGI. V dropped 11 bases and J dropped 11; count of bases not matched to a gene: 13. Some clones are missing from TCRdb's copy, which holds only in-frame ones; the method was immunoSEQ multiplex PCR. Seen here are about 64,000 clones, more than 70% observed once, and the top ten hold approximately 3.9%. Sequencing was done on a sample of peripheral blood. V and J are TRBV6-5 and TRBJ1-1; 11 nucleotides agree with TRBD1. The sequence derives from a man aged 65 to 85 with acute or convalescent COVID-19. CDR3 amino acids: CAVYTGTGGFAFF. The CDR3 DNA is TGTGCCGTTTATACCGGGACAGGGGGATTTGCTTTCTTT.